This T cell receptor (beta chain) was sequenced in a study of T-cell memory formation after mild COVID-19. Study-level information: TCR clustering was largely donor specific.

One entry per CDR3 protein, called by TCRdb with MiXCR from the 5' RACE reads. The profile shows 190,000 or so distinct CDR3 sequences, 27% of them singletons. The CDR3 runs to 15 residues. Germline values: CDR1 MDHEN, CDR2 SYDVKM. Trimming took 2 bases from V and 4 from J, leaving 14 bases between them. Input material: PBMCs or a T cell subset sorted from them (not recorded which). The TCR was taken from an adult woman who had mild COVID-19 (a few samples of this study predate the infection). Cell type and time point are not known. The chain employs TRBV28 and TRBJ1-2; D perhaps matches TRBD1 (6 bases). The CDR3 coding sequence is TGTGCCAGCAGTTTAGCGTCAGGGGCCGGCTATGGCTACACCTTC. Its protein is CASSLASGAGYGYTF.